This record looks at one TCR beta chain sequence and its context. Its antigen target is currently unknown. No much larger clone exists at a distance of one base, and base qualities are not known. Reading the germline V gene gives CDR1 LGHNA and CDR2 YSLEER. Deletion took 5 bases off V and 8 bases off J, with a span of 18 bases between the germline ends. The CDR3 spans 14 residues, from the cysteine through the phenylalanine. CDR3 DNA is the only sequence kept; it has 42 bases, read in frame from the first base. This specimen belongs to a study of cytomegalovirus exposure and HLA in healthy donors (dated by TCRdb to about 2017). Broadly, across the study: An earlier analysis of approximately 640 of the donors reported 250 to 300 Gb of sequence data and some 100 million unique TCR beta sequences from about 179 million T cells. Alongside the repertoire data, information on donor age, sex, ethnicity and CMV serostatus was compiled. Along with the approximately 620-subject first cohort, a separate validation cohort of over a hundred different subjects was used. Among about 390 genotyped donors of the cohort, an average of approximately 240,000 unique TCR beta nucleotide sequences were sequenced per donor, about a sixth of them non-productive. The number of donors typed differed by locus, with 629-630 for A, B, C, DRB1 and DQB1, 522 for DQA1, approximately 580 for DPA1, and approximately 470 for DPB1. The study used immunosequencing to profile the T cell repertoires of approximately 650 subjects and linked those repertoires to cytomegalovirus serostatus. The aim of the study was to test whether cataloging public T cell receptors could identify signatures of past pathogen exposure. An earlier analysis of around 540 of the donors applied high-throughput TCR beta sequencing to assess whether each TCR beta V gene segment acted as functional or pseudogenic. Rather than using new phenotypic data, the later analysis identified candidate immune exposures from TCR beta sequences and from how often those sequences occurred across donors. All discovery cohort repertoires had been generated using a single sequencing platform. HLA typing included class I and class II loci at four-digit resolution. To predict cytomegalovirus infection status, the study combined high-throughput TCR immunosequencing, statistical association of individual TCRs with disease status, and machine learning. Approximately 300 gigabases of sequencing data and around 90 million unique TCR sequences made up an early release that covered under 750 HLA-typed donors. Of the 398 genotyped donors, approximately 83% fell in the genetic ancestry cluster associated with self-reported Caucasian donors. To study patterns of TCR occurrence, a later analysis re-analyzed previously published TCR beta repertoires from just over 650 donors and added high-resolution HLA genotyping. Because of strong linkage in the cohort, roughly five DR-DQ haplotypes were treated as single units for association and clustering. Genome-wide SNP genotypes for about 55% of the roughly 670 donors were used in a later genetic analysis, which treated that subset as a discovery cohort.

The library was generated by the immunoSEQ multiplex PCR assay. The multiplex PCR relied on a mix of 60 forward primers for TCR Vbeta segments and 13 reverse primers for TCR Jbeta segments. Amplification of the CDR3 region of rearranged TCR beta genes was performed with a multiplex PCR assay on genomic DNA. The amplified TCR beta libraries were sequenced on the Illumina HiSeq System as 87-base-pair reads. The study's own analysis went as follows. A later analysis counted 65 million to 90 million unique TCR beta chains across the 550 to 700 repertoires, and some 11 million of these chains were shared by at least two donors. To remove PCR and sequencing errors, raw reads were error-corrected and collapsed into unique sequences using a nearest-neighbor algorithm that merged closely related sequences. V, D and J gene segments were assigned by aligning CDR3 sequences to IMGT reference sequences. Each retained sequence needed at least a six-nucleotide match to both a V gene segment and a J gene segment. Rearrangements were called productive when the CDR3 lacked stop codons and stayed in frame with V and J; all others were non-productive. CDR3 was defined by IMGT convention, running from the second conserved V-encoded cysteine to the conserved J-encoded phenylalanine. In an earlier analysis of around 640 of the donors, sequences lacking an unambiguous match to a single V gene segment were excluded. An earlier analysis of a few hundred of the donors called V segments functional above 56.7% productive rearrangements and segregating when the between-donor standard deviation exceeded 5%. A statistical classification framework was developed to diagnose cytomegalovirus status using the catalog of TCR beta chain sequences. In a later analysis, V and J genes were assigned by comparing TCR nucleotide sequences against IMGT/GENE-DB human TR gene sequences. Using the TCRdist pipeline, a later analysis assigned CDR3 sequences along with most-parsimonious VDJ recombination scenarios. In a later analysis, every TCR beta chain was defined by the combination of its CDR3 amino acid sequence and its V-gene family, and reads without a unique V-gene family were dropped. As a way to deal with suspected cross-contamination and a sequencing artifact, a later analysis dropped over 550 nucleotide sequences that were highly shared and had low generation probability. A later analysis calculated a clonal expansion index for each public chain from normalized within-repertoire ranks of inferred template counts. A later analysis computed generation probabilities with a VDJ recombination model fitted to out-of-frame rearrangements, and checked the results against IGoR. A later analysis scored TCR-TCR, TCR-HLA and TCR-CMV co-occurrence with hypergeometric tests, applying a repertoire-size bias correction to TCR pairs. A later analysis estimated false discovery rates by permuting HLA or CMV assignments 20 times. In a later analysis, co-occurring TCRs were grouped using DBSCAN, with TCRdist sequence similarity added in when clustering inside HLA-allele-positive subsets. Co-occurrence clustering excluded repertoires with fewer than 30,000 or more than 120,000 public chains, plus five with anomalous nucleotide sharing. TCRdb stores this immuneACCESS table with in-frame sequences only. Part of the clones is absent; in the studies checked, under half of the shortfall reflects unresolved V genes, and no reason is known for the rest. For V, J and clone size, that table is used; D and trimming come from the DNA. This sample has roughly 190,000 clones in its table, and 82% of those were observed once. The ten largest make up about 1.5% of the sample.

What the study reported, not specific to this receptor: The 87-base-pair reads could not distinguish some IMGT-functional V segments, including TRBV6-2 and TRBV6-3, so those segments were excluded. In this cohort, only TCR beta chains were sequenced, and detectable features were limited by the absence of alpha or paired-chain data. When HLA alleles, especially DR and DQ, strongly co-occurred, attributing TCR associations to individual alleles was difficult. According to a later analysis, most CMV-associated TCR beta chains appeared to be HLA-restricted, and the HLA associations seemed to be driven largely by CMV exposure. A few of the identified cytomegalovirus-associated TCR beta chains were confirmed in vitro to be specific for cytomegalovirus antigens. Most TCR sequences were observed very rarely across donors, whereas some public TCRs were present in many individuals. Linkage disequilibrium might explain the correlated functional status among segregating V segments, but an unknown experimental factor could not be excluded. In a later analysis, TCR association rates were found to vary across HLA loci, with the most associated TCRs seen for DRB1 alleles and the fewest for HLA-C alleles. A total of some 180 TCR beta chains were listed by the study as associated with cytomegalovirus. The authors suggested that the approach could potentially be extended to other disease states and immunological phenotypes. A group of highly shared sequence variants was considered likely to be a technical artifact of the sequencing pipeline. In both the original and validation cohorts, the classifier was reported to diagnose cytomegalovirus status with high specificity and sensitivity. A later analysis found that HLA-associated TCR beta chains were more clonally expanded and had lower generation probabilities than equally common non-associated chains. At a false discovery rate of 0.05, a later analysis linked 16,951 TCR beta sequences to specific HLA alleles. Because HLA typing was missing for some donors at each locus, association tests included only the typed subset. Immune exposure information for the cohort was limited to CMV serostatus. An association between a missense DCLRE1C variant and V-gene and J-gene trimming of TCR beta chains was found in a later genetic analysis and replicated in an independent cohort. In an earlier analysis of 587 of the donors, most TCR beta V segments appeared in productive rearrangements about 87% or about 30% of the time, broadly matching IMGT annotations. A further reported finding was that TCR beta sequences accurately predicted the HLA-A and HLA-B alleles for most subjects in the first cohort. Roughly uniform sequencing depth across donors was assumed in presence/absence analyses, although this assumption may not hold. Because counts were too low, 15 to 20 rarely observed V segments, including chromosome 9 orphons, were excluded from the earlier analysis of some 590 of the donors. A later analysis reported that several top co-occurrence clusters appeared linked to parvovirus B19, influenza, CMV and Epstein-Barr virus. A later genetic analysis reported fewer N-insertions in productive TCRs among donors in an Asian-associated ancestry cluster than the roughly 700-donor mean.

The cohort comprised 670 or so healthy bone marrow donors. All cohort members were sampled while nominally healthy, although unrecorded immune exposures were likely present. The donor was CMV seronegative and belonged to the group of 320 or so seronegative cohort members. A peripheral blood sample was collected from each donor, and TCR beta sequencing was performed on peripheral blood mononuclear cells. The Qiagen DNeasy Blood Extraction Kit was used to extract genomic DNA from the blood cell samples. In this chain, TRBV4-3 is recombined with TRBJ1-2; a tentative D call is TRBD1 (6 bases match). The sequence came from a woman aged 18-29 years in good health and CMV-seronegative. Sequenced material: PBMCs. Here the CDR3 is given as CASSSIGGEGGYTF. The DNA sequence is TGCGCCAGCAGCTCCATAGGGGGGGAGGGAGGCTACACCTTC.